These 6 T cell receptor beta chains were sequenced from one sample in a study of shared clonotypes between healthy human individuals (dated by TCRdb to the early 2020s). Libraries were prepared through the immunoSEQ multiplex PCR assay. TCRdb took over this immuneACCESS table, retaining in-frame rearrangements with V and J assigned. Such tables are incomplete; in checked studies, under half of the missing clones stem from an unresolved V gene, and the remainder is unexplained. The sample yields fewer than 1.4 million clones; around 78% were counted once. 0.5% to 0.65% of the sample rests with the top ten. The material sequenced was memory CD4+ T cells from PBMCs. The cell subset or site label of this sample denotes: CD45RA-negative fraction. The source is a man aged 18 to 35 in good health. Some clones in this sample may be carry-over from other donors' samples.

The J gene is TRBJ2-1, the V gene TRBV5-6; 7 bases are shared with TRBD2. V gave up 2 bases and J gave up 4 bases; unmatched junction bases: 6. Germline V lookup: CDR1 SGHDT, CDR2 YYEEEE. This CDR3 has 15 amino acids. This chain's CDR3 is CASSFPSGHYNEQFF. The CDR3 coding sequence is TGTGCCAGCAGCTTTCCTAGCGGACATTACAATGAGCAGTTCTTC.

The chain links TRBV29-1 to TRBJ2-5; TRBD1 is a possible D gene (6 bases). V was shortened by 6 bases and J by 2 bases, with 19 bases between the two germline ends. Germline-derived CDR1 and CDR2 are SQVTM and ANQGSEA. CDR3 length: 15 residues. This CDR3 is CSVRKSGAPQETQYF. The DNA for the CDR3 is TGCAGCGTACGAAAGTCAGGGGCCCCACAAGAGACCCAGTACTTC.

This clone has a count of ten or more. The chain combines TRBV28 with TRBJ1-2; D gene uncertain. Deletions cut 4 bases from V and 5 bases from J, with 8 bases between. Germline CDR1 reads MDHEN; CDR2 reads SYDVKM. The CDR3 spans 12 residues. Here the CDR3 DNA reads TGTGCCAGCAGTTCGCAGTTTTATGGCTACACCTTC. It yields the protein CASSSQFYGYTF.

The chain recombines TRBV5-1 with TRBJ2-3; 13 bases align to TRBD2. The CDR3 extends over 16 amino acids. The V gene's germline CDR1 is SGHRS and CDR2 YFSETQ. The V segment lost 6 bases and the J segment 2 bases; nucleotides outside the gene matches: 6. The CDR3 nucleotides read TGCGCCAGCACCTCGGGACTAGCGGGGTTCACAGATACGCAGTATTTT. This sequence encodes CASTSGLAGFTDTQYF.

This clone was picked up many times. The chain is built from TRBV6-5 and TRBJ2-3; 8 bases agree with TRBD1. V was clipped by 4 bases and J by 14 bases; unmatched bases: 8. There are 12 residues in the CDR3. From germline, CDR1 is MNHEY and CDR2 SVGAGI. The CDR3 bases are TGTGCCAGCAGTTCAGGGGGCGGCGCTTTGTATTTT. The encoded protein is CASSSGGGALYF.

The genes are TRBV28 and TRBJ1-4; TRBD1 agrees at 8 bases. The CDR3 spans 16 residues. Germline CDR1 MDHEN, CDR2 SYDVKM. V shed 4 bases and J 7 bases; nucleotides not matched to a gene: 11. CDR3 loop: CASSSSTGVGGEKLFF. The CDR3 DNA reads as TGTGCCAGCAGTTCGTCGACAGGGGTCGGAGGTGAAAAACTGTTTTTT.